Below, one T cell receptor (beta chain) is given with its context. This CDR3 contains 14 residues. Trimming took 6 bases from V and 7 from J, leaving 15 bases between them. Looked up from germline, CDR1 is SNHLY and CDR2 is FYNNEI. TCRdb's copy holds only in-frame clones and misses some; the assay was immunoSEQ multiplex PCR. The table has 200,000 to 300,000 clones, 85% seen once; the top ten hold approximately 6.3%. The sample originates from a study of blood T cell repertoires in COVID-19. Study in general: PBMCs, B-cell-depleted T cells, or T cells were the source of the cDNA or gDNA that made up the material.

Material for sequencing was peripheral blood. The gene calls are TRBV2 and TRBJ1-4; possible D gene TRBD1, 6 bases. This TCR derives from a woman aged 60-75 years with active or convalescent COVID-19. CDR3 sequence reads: CASRLQGYSEKLFF. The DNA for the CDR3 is TGTGCCAGCAGGTTACAGGGTTATAGTGAAAAACTGTTTTTT.